What follows are 8 T cell receptor beta chains derived from one specimen sequenced in a study of graft-versus-host responses after intestinal transplantation. Sequenced by immunoSEQ multiplex PCR; TCRdb stores in-frame clones only, minus some. This table has tens of thousands of clones, around 90% appearing once. The antigens these receptors bind are not known. The sequencing used unstimulated CD8+ T cells sorted from spleen or lymph node cells, collected before intestinal transplant. These receptors all stem from a human donor who received an intestinal transplant.

This chain joins TRBV2 and TRBJ2-1, with D unclear. CDR3 size: 14 residues. The V and J ends lost 3 bases and 2 bases respectively, with 8 bases between them. Germline CDR1 reads SNHLY; CDR2 reads FYNNEI. The CDR3 region is CASSETDTYNEQFF. The CDR3 region has the DNA TGTGCCAGCAGTGAGACGGATACCTACAATGAGCAGTTCTTC. Drawing the rest from reference TRBV2 and TRBJ2-1, the complete variable domain is EPEVTQTPSHQVTQMGQEVILRCVPISNHLYFYWYRQILGQKVEFLVSFYNNEISEKSEIFDDQFSVERPDGSNFTLKIRSTKLEDSAMYFCASSETDTYNEQFFGPGTRLTVL.

The chain is built from TRBV7-6 and TRBJ2-5; 8 bases fit TRBD2. The DNA end is more similar to TRBJ2-7, so the J call may be wrong. The CDR3 extends over 16 amino acids. Germline loops: CDR1 SGHVS, CDR2 FNYEAQ. The CDR3, as DNA: TGTGCCAGCAGCCGCGGACGAGACGGGGGGGACTACGAGCAGTACTTC. The encoded protein is CASSRGRDGGDYEQYF.

V usage is TRBV9 and J usage is TRBJ2-1; TRBD2 aligns across 10 bases. The V segment lost 4 bases and the J segment 5 bases; nucleotides outside the gene matches: 6. This CDR3 is 15 amino acids long. Germline values: CDR1 SGDLS, CDR2 YYNGEE. The CDR3 sequence is CASSSWTSGDNEQFF. CDR3 DNA: TGTGCCAGCAGCTCGTGGACTAGCGGCGACAATGAGCAGTTCTTC. The entire variable domain, with the rest obtained from reference TRBV9 and TRBJ2-1, is as follows: DSGVTQTPKHLITATGQRVTLRCSPRSGDLSVYWYQQSLDQGLQFLIQYYNGEERAKGNILERFSAQQFPDLHSELNLSSLELGDSALYFCASSSWTSGDNEQFFGPGTRLTVL.

A few counts support this clone. The chain links TRBV11-2 to TRBJ1-4; 7 bases match TRBD1. The germline V gene has CDR1 SGHAT and CDR2 FQNNGV. J lost 8 bases, V lost 1 base, and 7 bases had no gene match. This CDR3 comprises 15 residues. The CDR3 DNA reads as TGTGCCAGCAGCTTAGTACCAGGGGGTGGCGAAAAACTGTTTTTT. It translates to CASSLVPGGGEKLFF. The full variable domain, with the rest looked up from reference TRBV11-2 and TRBJ1-4, is EAGVAQSPRYKIIEKRQSVAFWCNPISGHATLYWYQQILGQGPKLLIQFQNNGVVDDSQLPKDRFSAERLKGVDSTLKIQPAKLEDSAVYLCASSLVPGGGEKLFFGSGTQLSVL.

This clone occurred a few times. CDR3: CASTGLNTEAFF. DNA for the CDR3: TGTGCCAGCACCGGGCTCAACACTGAAGCTTTCTTT. The V gene is TRBV5-6, the J gene TRBJ1-1; D remains ambiguous. Germline loops: CDR1 SGHDT, CDR2 YYEEEE. CDR3 length: 12 amino acids. V was pared by 6 bases and J by 2 bases, with 8 bases between. The full variable domain, its missing parts supplied by reference TRBV5-6 and TRBJ1-1, is DAGVTQSPTHLIKTRGQQVTLRCSPKSGHDTVSWYQQALGQGPQFIFQYYEEEERQRGNFPDRFSGHQFPNYSSELNVNALLLGDSALYLCASTGLNTEAFFGQGTRLTVV.

The J gene is TRBJ1-2, the V gene TRBV19; D gene unclear. CDR1 LNHDA and CDR2 SQIVND come from the germline V gene (reference sequence). With 6 bases removed from V and 0 bases from J, the gap between germline ends came to 17 bases. The CDR3 contains 16 residues. The CDR3 DNA is TGTGCCAGTAGCCCGTTTGGATTCGAGGCTAACTATGGCTACACCTTC. Translating it yields CASSPFGFEANYGYTF.

The rearrangement joins TRBV27 to TRBJ2-7, with TRBD2 as a possible D gene (7 bases). The CDR3 sequence is 14 residues long. With 5 bases removed from V and 2 bases from J, the gap between germline ends came to 13 bases. Germline CDR1 MNHEY, CDR2 SMNVEV (reference sequence). This CDR3 is CASSLGGGTYEQYF. The CDR3 region has the DNA TGTGCCAGCAGTCTCGGCGGGGGCACCTACGAGCAGTACTTC.

On this clone: This sample includes further DNA sequences coding for the same CDR3. The V gene is TRBV10-3, the J gene TRBJ1-1, with TRBD1 identical over 11 bases. Germline CDR1 reads ENHRY; CDR2 reads SYGVKD. V was pared by 6 bases and J by 3 bases, with 6 bases of the junction left unmatched. This CDR3 has 15 residues. The CDR3 sequence: CAISAPGQGDTEAFF. CDR3 nucleotides: TGTGCCATCAGCGCACCGGGACAGGGGGACACTGAAGCTTTCTTT.